These T cell receptor beta chains were read from a single sample in a study of beta chain features in type 1 diabetes. Only in-frame clones appear in the TCRdb table, and some are missing; sequencing was by immunoSEQ multiplex PCR. The sample records approximately 260,000 clones, roughly 22% being singletons. Specimen: naive CD4+ T cells from blood. The receptor source for this set is a woman aged 40 to 55 with type 1 diabetes. CDR3s include the opening cysteine and the closing phenylalanine or tryptophan. The order of the fields is D gene, clone size, V gene, J gene, CDR3 protein, CDR3 DNA. The D gene is left open where the match is weak. Size tells how often a clone was seen (once, few, many) or the class of an expanded clone, and some rows leave it out.

>TRBD1|few|TRBV29-1|TRBJ1-1
CSVEVIAGGYTEAFF
TGCAGCGTTGAAGTTATTGCAGGGGGATACACTGAAGCTTTCTTT
>-|-|TRBV5-1|TRBJ2-7
CASSLGLPLGEQYF
TGCGCCAGCAGCCTGGGACTCCCACTGGGCGAGCAGTACTTC
>TRBD1|once|TRBV5-1|TRBJ2-5
CASSWTGGETQYF
TGCGCCAGCAGCTGGACAGGGGGAGAGACCCAGTACTTC
>-|-|TRBV19|TRBJ1-5
CASNRRSQTLSNQPQHF
TGTGCCAGCAATAGAAGGAGTCAGACGCTTAGCAATCAGCCCCAGCATTTT
>-|-|TRBV7-2|TRBJ1-2
CASSKEGYGYTF
TGTGCCAGCAGCAAGGAGGGCTATGGCTACACCTTC
>-|-|TRBV6-6|TRBJ1-4
CASSKGFANEKLFF
TGTGCCAGCAGTAAGGGGTTCGCTAATGAAAAACTGTTTTTT
>-|few|TRBV30|TRBJ1-5
CAWSVQGGQPQHF
TGTGCCTGGAGTGTGCAGGGAGGTCAGCCCCAGCATTTT
>-|-|TRBV28|TRBJ2-1
CASSRSLANYNEQFF
TGTGCCAGCAGCAGAAGCCTAGCGAACTACAATGAGCAGTTCTTC
>-|-|TRBV9|TRBJ1-1
CASSVAGQTPEAFF
TGTGCCAGCAGCGTAGCAGGACAGACCCCTGAAGCTTTCTTT
>TRBD2|-|TRBV9|TRBJ2-1
CASSVAGTSGSNEQFF
TGTGCCAGCAGCGTAGCAGGGACTAGCGGATCCAATGAGCAGTTCTTC
>-|few|TRBV7-9|TRBJ1-2
CASSFRDSGYGYTF
TGTGCCAGCAGCTTTCGGGACTCGGGCTATGGCTACACCTTC
>TRBD2|few|TRBV7-2|TRBJ2-3
CASSPRLASSTDTQYF
TGTGCCAGCAGCCCTCGACTAGCGAGCTCCACAGATACGCAGTATTTT
>-|-|TRBV7-2|TRBJ1-2
CASSLASANYGYTF
TGTGCCAGCAGCTTAGCGTCCGCTAACTATGGCTACACCTTC
>-|-|TRBV9|TRBJ2-1
CASSVGAYSLDEQFF
TGTGCCAGCAGCGTAGGAGCGTACTCTTTGGATGAGCAGTTCTTC
>-|few|TRBV29-1|TRBJ2-3
CSVEKGAAGVDTQYF
TGCAGCGTTGAAAAGGGTGCGGCAGGGGTGGATACGCAGTATTTT
>TRBD1|-|TRBV2|TRBJ2-3
CASSQQGASTDTQYF
TGTGCCAGCAGTCAACAGGGGGCTAGCACAGATACGCAGTATTTT
>-|-|TRBV18|TRBJ2-7
CASSPPGQRYEQYF
TGTGCCAGCTCACCACCGGGGCAGCGCTACGAGCAGTACTTC
>TRBD1|few|TRBV4-3|TRBJ1-1
CASSQEQGIPNTEAFF
TGCGCCAGCAGCCAAGAACAGGGGATCCCGAACACTGAAGCTTTCTTT
>-|few|TRBV28|TRBJ2-1
CASSSGLNNEQFF
TGTGCCAGCAGTTCGGGACTCAACAATGAGCAGTTCTTC
>-|few|TRBV30|TRBJ1-1
CAWNDLGSTEAFF
TGTGCCTGGAATGACCTAGGTAGCACTGAAGCTTTCTTT
>TRBD1|few|TRBV7-2|TRBJ1-5
CASSSDRGYQPQHF
TGTGCCAGCAGCTCGGACAGGGGGTATCAGCCCCAGCATTTT
>-|few|TRBV18|TRBJ2-1
CASSPPYVSSSYNEQFF
TGTGCCAGCTCACCACCGTATGTGTCGTCGTCCTACAATGAGCAGTTCTTC
>-|-|TRBV5-1|TRBJ1-1
CASSLDRASEAFF
TGCGCCAGCAGCTTGGACAGGGCTAGTGAAGCTTTCTTT
>TRBD2|-|TRBV11-1|TRBJ2-7
CASSPRTSGSSAAIEQYF
TGTGCCAGCAGCCCACGGACTAGCGGGAGTTCCGCGGCCATCGAGCAGTACTTC
>TRBD1|few|TRBV9|TRBJ2-3
CASSVGTGSTDTQYF
TGTGCCAGCAGCGTCGGGACAGGGAGCACAGATACGCAGTATTTT
>-|few|TRBV9|TRBJ2-1
CASSAGTGDANEQFF
TGTGCCAGCAGCGCCGGGACGGGAGATGCGAATGAGCAGTTCTTC
>-|few|TRBV29-1|TRBJ2-5
CSAVRVQRVGTQYF
TGCAGCGCAGTCCGGGTTCAGAGGGTGGGGACCCAGTACTTC
>TRBD1|few|TRBV5-6|TRBJ1-2
CASSLQGNYGYTF
TGTGCCAGCAGCTTACAGGGGAACTATGGCTACACCTTC
>-|few|TRBV28|TRBJ2-7
CASSPLEGKAYEQYF
TGTGCCAGCAGTCCCTTGGAGGGAAAGGCCTACGAGCAGTACTTC
>-|few|TRBV6-5|TRBJ2-7
CASSYRLTVYEQYF
TGTGCCAGCAGTTACCGACTGACAGTCTACGAGCAGTACTTC
>TRBD1|-|TRBV2|TRBJ2-7
CASRRQGAGEQYF
TGTGCCAGCAGGAGACAGGGGGCTGGAGAGCAGTACTTC
>-|-|TRBV10-3|TRBJ2-5
CAISESRGTGETQYF
TGTGCCATCAGTGAGTCGAGGGGGACGGGGGAGACCCAGTACTTC
>TRBD1|-|TRBV7-2|TRBJ2-7
CASSFSQDRVSEQYF
TGTGCCAGCAGCTTTAGTCAGGACAGGGTAAGCGAGCAGTACTTC
>-|few|TRBV7-6|TRBJ1-5
CASSRQEVGQPQHF
TGTGCCAGCAGTCGACAGGAGGTGGGACAGCCCCAGCATTTT
>TRBD1|few|TRBV9|TRBJ1-2
CASSYRGLWTGYTF
TGTGCCAGCAGCTACAGGGGGCTATGGACGGGCTACACCTTC
>TRBD1|-|TRBV29-1|TRBJ1-2
CSVPKGAGGYGYTF
TGCAGCGTCCCGAAGGGGGCTGGCGGCTATGGCTACACCTTC
>-|-|TRBV30|TRBJ2-1
CAWSLSRVPELSNEQFF
TGTGCCTGGAGTCTCTCCCGAGTTCCGGAGCTAAGCAATGAGCAGTTCTTC